This T cell receptor beta chain is drawn from a study of T-cell reconstitution after alpha-beta-depleted transplantation in children. Germline loops: CDR1 LGHDT, CDR2 YNNKEL (reference sequence). V lost 0 bases to trimming and J lost 6 bases; unmatched junction nucleotides: 4. The CDR3 extends over 15 amino acids. For TCRbeta, the library was prepared with unique molecular identifiers. TCRdb ran MiXCR on the PCR reads and lists one entry per CDR3 protein. Of about 500,000 distinct CDR3 sequences in the sample, 30% to 35% were seen once. The source is a human donor who donated a stem cell graft to a child with aplastic anemia. The J gene is TRBJ2-1, the V gene TRBV3-1; 8 positions agree with TRBD2. The sample in question was PBMCs from the stem cell graft donor, obtained from the stem cell graft. This CDR3 reads CASSQEVLAGNEQFF. The CDR3 nucleotides read TGTGCCAGCAGCCAAGAGGTGCTAGCGGGCAATGAGCAGTTCTTC.